The clone carrying this T cell receptor (beta chain) was counted ten times or more. TCR beta CDR3 regions were amplified from RNA transcripts. With the HTBI primer set, the TCR CDR3 went through a first round of RT-PCR. MiXCR, applied by TCRdb to the multiplex PCR reads, yields one record per CDR3 protein. Of about 410,000 distinct CDR3 sequences in the sample, approximately 14% were seen once. Germline assignment: CDR1 SGHDT and CDR2 YYEEEE. CDR3 length: 12 amino acids. The ends were cut back, 4 bases at V and 6 bases at J, with 8 bases in the middle. This specimen belongs to a study of T cells in Graves' hyperthyroidism and ophthalmopathy.

This TCR derives from a man between 18 and 35 years old with Graves' ophthalmopathy. This chain links TRBV5-6 with TRBJ2-1, with unresolved D. Specimen: blood. The CDR3 spells CASSIAVNEQFF. The DNA of the CDR3 is TGTGCCAGCAGCATTGCAGTCAATGAGCAGTTCTTC.